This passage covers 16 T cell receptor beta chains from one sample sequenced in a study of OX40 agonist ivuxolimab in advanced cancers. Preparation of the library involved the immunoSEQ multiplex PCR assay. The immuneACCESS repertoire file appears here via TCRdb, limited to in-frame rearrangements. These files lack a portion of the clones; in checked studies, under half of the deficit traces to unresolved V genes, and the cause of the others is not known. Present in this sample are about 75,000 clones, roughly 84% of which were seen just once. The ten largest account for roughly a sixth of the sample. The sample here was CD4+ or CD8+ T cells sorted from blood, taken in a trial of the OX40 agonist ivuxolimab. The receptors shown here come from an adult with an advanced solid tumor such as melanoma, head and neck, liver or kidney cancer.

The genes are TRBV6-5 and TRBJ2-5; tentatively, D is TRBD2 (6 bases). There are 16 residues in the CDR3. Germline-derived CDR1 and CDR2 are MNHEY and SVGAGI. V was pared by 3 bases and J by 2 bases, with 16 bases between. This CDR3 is CASSYSLGEEQETQYF. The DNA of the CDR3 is TGTGCCAGCAGTTATTCTTTGGGGGAGGAGCAAGAGACCCAGTACTTC.

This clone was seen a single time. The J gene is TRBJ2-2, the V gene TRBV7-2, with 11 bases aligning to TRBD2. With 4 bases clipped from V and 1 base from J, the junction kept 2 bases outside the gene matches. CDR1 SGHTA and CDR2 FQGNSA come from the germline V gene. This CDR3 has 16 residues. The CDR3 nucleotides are TGTGCCAGCAGCTCTGGGACTAGCGGGAACACCGGGGAGCTGTTTTTT. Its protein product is CASSSGTSGNTGELFF.

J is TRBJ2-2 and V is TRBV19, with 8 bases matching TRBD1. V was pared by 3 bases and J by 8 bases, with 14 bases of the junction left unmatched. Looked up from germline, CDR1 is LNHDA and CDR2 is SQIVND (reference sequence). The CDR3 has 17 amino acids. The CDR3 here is CASSIDGQGWILGELFF. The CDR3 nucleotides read TGTGCCAGTAGTATCGACGGACAGGGCTGGATATTAGGGGAGCTGTTTTTT.

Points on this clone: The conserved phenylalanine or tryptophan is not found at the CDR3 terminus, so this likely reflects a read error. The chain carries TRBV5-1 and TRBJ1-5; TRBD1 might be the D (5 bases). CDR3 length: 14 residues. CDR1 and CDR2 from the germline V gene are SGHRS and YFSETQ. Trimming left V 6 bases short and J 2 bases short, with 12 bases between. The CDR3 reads CASKPGAGNQPQHL. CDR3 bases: TGCGCCAGCAAGCCCGGGGCAGGCAATCAGCCCCAGCATCTT.

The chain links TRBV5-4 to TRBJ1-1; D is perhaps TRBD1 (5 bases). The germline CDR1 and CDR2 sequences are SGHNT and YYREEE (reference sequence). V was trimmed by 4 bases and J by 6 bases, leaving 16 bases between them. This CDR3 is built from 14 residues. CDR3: CASSAIARDAEAFF. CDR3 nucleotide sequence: TGTGCCAGCAGCGCCATCGCGCGGGACGCTGAAGCTTTCTTT. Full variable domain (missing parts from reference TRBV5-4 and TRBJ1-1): ETGVTQSPTHLIKTRGQQVTLRCSSQSGHNTVSWYQQALGQGPQFIFQYYREEENGRGNFPPRFSGLQFPNYSSELNVNALELDDSALYLCASSAIARDAEAFFGQGTRLTVV.

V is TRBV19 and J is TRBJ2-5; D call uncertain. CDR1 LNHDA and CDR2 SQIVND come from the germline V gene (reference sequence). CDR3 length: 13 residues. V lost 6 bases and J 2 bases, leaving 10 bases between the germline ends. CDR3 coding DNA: TGTGCCAGTAGGCGGTTGGGTCAAGAGACCCAGTACTTC. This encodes CASRRLGQETQYF.

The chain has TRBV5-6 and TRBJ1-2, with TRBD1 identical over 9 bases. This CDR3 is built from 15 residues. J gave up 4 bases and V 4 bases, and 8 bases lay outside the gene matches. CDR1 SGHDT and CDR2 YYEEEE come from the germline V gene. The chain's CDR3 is CASSPGQGLLYGYTF. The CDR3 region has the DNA TGTGCCAGCAGCCCGGGACAGGGATTACTCTATGGCTACACCTTC.

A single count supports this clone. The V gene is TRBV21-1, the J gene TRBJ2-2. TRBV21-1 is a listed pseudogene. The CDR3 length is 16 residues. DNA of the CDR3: TGTGCCAGCAGCAAAGGTACGGGGGCGGGACCCGGGGAGCTGTTTTTT. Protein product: CASSKGTGAGPGELFF.

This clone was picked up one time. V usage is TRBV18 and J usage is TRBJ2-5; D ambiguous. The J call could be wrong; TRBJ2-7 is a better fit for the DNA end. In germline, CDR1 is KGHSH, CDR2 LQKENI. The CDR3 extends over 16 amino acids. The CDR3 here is CASSPRVTESSYEQYF. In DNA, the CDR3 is TGTGCCAGCTCACCGAGAGTTACAGAGAGCTCCTACGAGCAGTACTTC.

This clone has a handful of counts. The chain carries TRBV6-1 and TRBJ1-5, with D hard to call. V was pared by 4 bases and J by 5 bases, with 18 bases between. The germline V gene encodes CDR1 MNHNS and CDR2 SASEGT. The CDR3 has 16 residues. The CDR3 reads CASSVQHSPRYQPQHF. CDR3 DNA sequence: TGTGCCAGCAGTGTACAGCATAGCCCTCGTTATCAGCCCCAGCATTTT.

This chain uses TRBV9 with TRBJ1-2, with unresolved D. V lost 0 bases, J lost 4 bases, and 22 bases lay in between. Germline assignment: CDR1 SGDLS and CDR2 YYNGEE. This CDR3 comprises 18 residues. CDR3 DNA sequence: TGTGCCAGCAGCGTAGGGACTCGGATAGCTACTCTCCCCTATGGCTACACCTTC. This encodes CASSVGTRIATLPYGYTF.

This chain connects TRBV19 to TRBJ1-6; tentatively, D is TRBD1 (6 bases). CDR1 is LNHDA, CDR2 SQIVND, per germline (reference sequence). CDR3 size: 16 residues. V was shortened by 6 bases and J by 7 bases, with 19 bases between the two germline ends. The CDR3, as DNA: TGTGCCAGTAGCCTACAGGGACGGCTTTTCAATTCACCCCTCCACTTT. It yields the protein CASSLQGRLFNSPLHF.

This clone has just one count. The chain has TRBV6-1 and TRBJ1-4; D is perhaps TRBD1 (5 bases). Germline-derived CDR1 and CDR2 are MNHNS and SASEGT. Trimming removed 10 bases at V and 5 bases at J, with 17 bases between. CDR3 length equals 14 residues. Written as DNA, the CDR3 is TGTGCCACCAAAATGCAGGGCAGAAATGAAAAACTGTTTTTT. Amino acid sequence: CATKMQGRNEKLFF.

In DNA form, the CDR3 reads TGTGCCAGCAGTTGGTCACACGAGGTCCAAGAGACCCAGTACTTC. It is translated as CASSWSHEVQETQYF. This chain uses TRBV2 with TRBJ2-5, with D uncertain. The CDR3 extends over 15 amino acids. The germline V and J ends were trimmed by 5 bases and 1 base, with 14 bases remaining between them. The V gene's germline CDR1 is SNHLY and CDR2 FYNNEI.

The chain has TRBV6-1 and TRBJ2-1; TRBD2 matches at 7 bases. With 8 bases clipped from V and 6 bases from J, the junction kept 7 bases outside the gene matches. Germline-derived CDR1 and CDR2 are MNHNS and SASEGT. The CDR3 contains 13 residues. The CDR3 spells CASSLAVLNEQFF. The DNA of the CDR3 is TGTGCCAGCTCCCTAGCGGTTCTCAATGAGCAGTTCTTC.

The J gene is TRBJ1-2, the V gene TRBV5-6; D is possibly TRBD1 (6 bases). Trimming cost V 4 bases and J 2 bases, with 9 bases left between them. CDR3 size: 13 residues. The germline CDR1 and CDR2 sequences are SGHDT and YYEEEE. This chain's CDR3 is CASSLRGNYGYTF. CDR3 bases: TGTGCCAGCAGCCTGAGGGGGAACTATGGCTACACCTTC.